This T cell receptor beta chain was identified during a study of shared clonotypes between healthy human individuals. The CDR3 has 16 amino acids. J gave up 4 bases and V 5 bases, and 7 bases lay outside the gene matches. Germline V gives CDR1 LNHDA, CDR2 SQIVND (reference sequence). The assay was immunoSEQ multiplex PCR, and TCRdb's table has in-frame clones only and misses some. The table shows roughly 2.5 million clones, with just over 90% occurring only once. The sequencing input was naive CD4+ T cells sorted from blood. Noted subset: CD45RA+ positively selected. This chain links TRBV19 with TRBJ1-5; 11 bases map to TRBD1. This receptor was taken from a man aged 18-30 years in good health. CDR3 residues: CASSPTDRGQNQPQHF. Here the CDR3 DNA reads TGTGCCAGTAGTCCTACGGACAGGGGGCAAAATCAGCCCCAGCATTTT. Full variable domain (rest looked up from reference TRBV19 and TRBJ1-5): DGGITQSPKYLFRKEGQNVTLSCEQNLNHDAMYWYRQDPGQGLRLIYYSQIVNDFQKGDIAEGYSVSREKKESFPLTVTSAQKNPTAFYLCASSPTDRGQNQPQHFGDGTRLSIL.